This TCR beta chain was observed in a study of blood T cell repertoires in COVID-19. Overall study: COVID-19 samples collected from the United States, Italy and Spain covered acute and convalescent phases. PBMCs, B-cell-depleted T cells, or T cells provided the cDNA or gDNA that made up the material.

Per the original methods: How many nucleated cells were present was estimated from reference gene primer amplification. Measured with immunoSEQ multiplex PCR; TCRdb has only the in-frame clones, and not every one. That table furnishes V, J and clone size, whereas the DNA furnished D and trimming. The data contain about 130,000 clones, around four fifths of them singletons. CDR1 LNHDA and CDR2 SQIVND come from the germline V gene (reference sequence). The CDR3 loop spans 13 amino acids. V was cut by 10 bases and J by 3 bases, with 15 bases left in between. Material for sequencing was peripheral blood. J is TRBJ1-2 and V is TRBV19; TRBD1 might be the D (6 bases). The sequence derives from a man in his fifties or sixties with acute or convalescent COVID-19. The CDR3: CATRQASHYGYTF. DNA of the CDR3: TGTGCCACACGACAGGCGTCCCACTATGGCTACACCTTC.